This is a list of T cell receptor beta chains from one sample in a study of blood T cell repertoires in COVID-19. The protocol was immunoSEQ multiplex PCR, while the TCRdb copy is restricted to in-frame clones and leaves out a portion. This sample has about 230,000 clones, with roughly 83% found just once. Sequencing input: peripheral blood. All receptors come from a woman in her 70s with active or convalescent COVID-19. Each CDR3 is given with its conserved first and last residue. The D gene is left open where the match is weak. A row's size may be missing; if present it is once, few, many or a size class.

clone_size,v_call,j_call,d_call,cdr3_aa,cdr3_nt
-,TRBV9,TRBJ2-1,TRBD2,CASSRLAGGPQQPSSYNEQFF,TGTGCCAGCAGCAGACTAGCGGGGGGGCCCCAGCAGCCTAGCTCCTACAATGAGCAGTTCTTC
-,TRBV7-2,TRBJ1-5,TRBD1,CASSLLSGQNNQPQHF,TGTGCCAGCAGCTTACTATCGGGACAGAATAATCAGCCCCAGCATTTT
-,TRBV10-3,TRBJ2-2,-,CATHRASDTGELFF,TGTGCCACTCACAGGGCGTCGGACACCGGGGAGCTGTTTTTT
-,TRBV6-5,TRBJ2-1,-,CASTSFTDEQFF,TGTGCCAGCACGTCCTTTACGGATGAGCAGTTCTTC
-,TRBV7-8,TRBJ2-7,-,CASSPGLGHYF,TGTGCCAGCAGCCCCGGCCTGGGACATTACTTC
few,TRBV5-1,TRBJ2-5,-,CASSFEETQYF,TGCGCCAGCAGCTTTGAGGAGACCCAGTACTTC
-,TRBV30,TRBJ2-2,-,CAWRGRRDFNTGELFF,TGTGCCTGGAGGGGACGCCGGGACTTTAACACCGGGGAGCTGTTTTTT
-,TRBV7-9,TRBJ1-2,-,CASSARVLHNYGYTF,TGTGCCAGCAGCGCCCGGGTCCTTCATAACTATGGCTACACCTTC
-,TRBV7-8,TRBJ1-1,TRBD1,CASSLGRQGTPNTEAFF,TGTGCCAGCAGCTTAGGCCGACAGGGGACACCGAACACTGAAGCTTTCTTT
-,TRBV7-2,TRBJ2-3,-,CASSLLAGSDTQYF,TGTGCCAGCAGCCTACTAGCAGGGTCAGATACGCAGTATTTT
many,TRBV19,TRBJ2-1,-,CASSRRASYNEQFF,TGTGCCAGTAGTCGGCGGGCCTCCTACAATGAGCAGTTCTTC
-,TRBV6-5,TRBJ2-7,-,CASSYTGINSYEQYF,TGTGCCAGCAGTTACACAGGGATTAACTCCTACGAGCAGTACTTC
-,TRBV7-2,TRBJ1-1,-,CASSLMGADTEAFF,TGTGCCAGCAGCCTGATGGGGGCAGACACTGAAGCTTTCTTT
-,TRBV3-1/TRBV3-2,TRBJ1-6,-,CASSQGVGALIHSPLHF,TGTGCCAGCAGCCAAGGGGTGGGGGCGCTGATTCACTCACCCCTCCACTTT
once,TRBV7-2,TRBJ2-2,-,CASSLGVAGELFF,TGTGCCAGCAGCTTAGGAGTGGCCGGGGAGCTGTTTTTT
-,TRBV4-3,TRBJ1-1,-,CASSTRTKTGGEAFF,TGCGCCAGCAGCACCCGTACAAAGACGGGTGGTGAAGCTTTCTTT
-,TRBV7-9,TRBJ1-4,-,CASSLGQGVKLFF,TGTGCCAGCAGCTTGGGGCAAGGAGTAAAACTGTTTTTT
-,TRBV7-9,TRBJ2-1,TRBD2,CASSSQGLAGGAYNEQFF,TGTGCCAGCAGCTCGCAGGGACTAGCGGGAGGCGCCTACAATGAGCAGTTCTTC
-,TRBV10-2,TRBJ2-2,TRBD2,CASSEAGGGGELFF,TGCGCCAGCAGTGAGGCGGGGGGTGGCGGGGAGCTGTTTTTT
-,TRBV9,TRBJ2-2,TRBD1,CASSVNHRGTGELFF,TGTGCCAGCAGCGTAAACCACAGGGGCACCGGGGAGCTGTTTTTT
-,TRBV5-1,TRBJ1-2,TRBD1,CASSTQATGGDGYTF,TGCGCCAGCAGCACACAAGCGACAGGGGGGGATGGCTACACCTTC
-,TRBV14,TRBJ2-5,TRBD2,CASSQPRRTSGGTETQYF,TGTGCCAGCAGCCAACCACGACGGACTAGCGGGGGTACGGAGACCCAGTACTTC
once,TRBV19,TRBJ1-3,-,CATSESSGNTIYF,TGTGCCACTAGTGAGAGCTCTGGAAACACCATATATTTT
-,TRBV19,TRBJ1-5,TRBD1,CASSMTGDQPQHF,TGTGCCAGTAGTATGACAGGGGACCAGCCCCAGCATTTT
-,TRBV6-5,TRBJ1-5,-,CASSYSPGEPQHF,TGTGCCAGCAGTTACTCTCCCGGGGAGCCCCAGCATTTT
-,TRBV12-3/TRBV12-4,TRBJ1-2,-,CASTLNPTAGYTF,TGTGCCAGCACCCTGAACCCGACAGCCGGCTACACCTTC
-,TRBV5-1,TRBJ2-3,-,CASSLTSTRTDTQYF,TGCGCCAGCAGCTTGACTAGTACCCGCACAGATACGCAGTATTTT
once,TRBV7-7,TRBJ1-4,-,CASAQGLNEKLFF,TGTGCTAGCGCGCAGGGCCTAAATGAAAAACTGTTTTTT
-,TRBV6-5,TRBJ1-1,-,CASSYSRGLNAEAFF,TGTGCCAGCAGTTACTCACGGGGATTAAACGCTGAAGCTTTCTTT
-,TRBV5-1,TRBJ1-2,-,CASSPGGGGANYGYTF,TGCGCCAGCAGCCCGGGCGGGGGGGGAGCTAACTATGGCTACACCTTC
once,TRBV29-1,TRBJ2-3,TRBD2,CSVEVAGGSTDTQYF,TGCAGCGTTGAGGTAGCGGGGGGATCCACAGATACGCAGTATTTT
-,TRBV7-2,TRBJ2-7,TRBD2,CASSLNWRGAYEQYF,TGTGCCAGCAGCTTAAATTGGCGGGGGGCCTACGAGCAGTACTTC
-,TRBV7-2,TRBJ1-2,TRBD1,CASSPRTGLANYGYTF,TGTGCCAGCAGCCCCCGGACAGGGTTGGCTAACTATGGCTACACCTTC
-,TRBV3-1/TRBV3-2,TRBJ2-5,-,CASSHGPGGETQYF,TGTGCCAGCAGCCACGGACCCGGCGGGGAGACCCAGTACTTC
-,TRBV6-2/TRBV6-3,TRBJ1-4,TRBD1,CASSERGTGGWTNEKLFF,TGTGCCAGCAGTGAGAGAGGGACAGGCGGTTGGACTAATGAAAAACTGTTTTTT
-,TRBV27,TRBJ2-1,-,CASSLEGDEQFF,TGTGCCAGCAGTTTAGAGGGGGATGAGCAGTTCTTC
-,TRBV19,TRBJ2-1,TRBD2,CASSNRTSGSFPYNEQFF,TGTGCCAGTAGTAATCGGACTAGCGGGAGTTTCCCGTACAATGAGCAGTTCTTC
-,TRBV7-9,TRBJ2-7,-,CASSSQTNSYEQYF,TGTGCCAGCAGCTCCCAGACAAATTCCTACGAGCAGTACTTC
-,TRBV3-1/TRBV3-2,TRBJ1-2,TRBD1,CASSQGTGGDGYTF,TGTGCCAGCAGCCAAGGGACAGGGGGCGATGGCTACACCTTC
once,TRBV19,TRBJ2-3,TRBD2,CASSKRGGRTDTQYF,TGTGCCAGTAGCAAACGGGGGGGCCGCACAGATACGCAGTATTTT